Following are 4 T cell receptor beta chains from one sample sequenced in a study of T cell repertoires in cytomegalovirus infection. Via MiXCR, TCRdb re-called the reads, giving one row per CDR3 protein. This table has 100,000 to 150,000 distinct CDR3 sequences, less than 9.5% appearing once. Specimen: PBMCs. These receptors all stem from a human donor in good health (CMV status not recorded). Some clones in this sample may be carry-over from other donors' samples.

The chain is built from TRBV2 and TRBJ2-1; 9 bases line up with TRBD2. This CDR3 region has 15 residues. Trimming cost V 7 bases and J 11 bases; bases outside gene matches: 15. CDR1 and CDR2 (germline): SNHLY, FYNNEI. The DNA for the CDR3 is TGTGCCAGCACCGAAGTTACTAGCGGGCTTGGGCAGCAGTTCTTC. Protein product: CASTEVTSGLGQQFF. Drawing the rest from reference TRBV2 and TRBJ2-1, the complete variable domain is EPEVTQTPSHQVTQMGQEVILRCVPISNHLYFYWYRQILGQKVEFLVSFYNNEISEKSEIFDDQFSVERPDGSNFTLKIRSTKLEDSAMYFCASTEVTSGLGQQFFGPGTRLTVL.

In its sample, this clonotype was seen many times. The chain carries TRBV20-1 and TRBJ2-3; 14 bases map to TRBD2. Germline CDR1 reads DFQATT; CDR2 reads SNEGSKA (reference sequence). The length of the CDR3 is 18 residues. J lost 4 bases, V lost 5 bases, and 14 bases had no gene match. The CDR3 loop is CSAERTSGGPRGPDTQYF. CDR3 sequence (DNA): TGCAGTGCTGAGAGGACTAGCGGGGGGCCGCGGGGGCCAGATACGCAGTATTTT.

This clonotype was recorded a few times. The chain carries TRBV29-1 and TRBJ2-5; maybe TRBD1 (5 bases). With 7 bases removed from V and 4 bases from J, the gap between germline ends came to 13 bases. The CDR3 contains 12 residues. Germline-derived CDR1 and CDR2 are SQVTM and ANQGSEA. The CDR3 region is CSALQGSETQYF. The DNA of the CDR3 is TGCAGCGCTTTGCAGGGCTCAGAGACCCAGTACTTC.

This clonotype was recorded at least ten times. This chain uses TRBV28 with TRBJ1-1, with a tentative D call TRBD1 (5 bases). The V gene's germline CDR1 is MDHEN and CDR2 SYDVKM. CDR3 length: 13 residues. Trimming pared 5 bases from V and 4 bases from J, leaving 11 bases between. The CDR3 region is CASSPGGGTEAFF. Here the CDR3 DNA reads TGTGCCAGCAGTCCGGGGGGGGGCACTGAAGCTTTCTTT.